A selection of T cell receptor beta chains follows, all from one sample in a study of control samples from healthy donors and cancer patients. Clones were sequenced by immunoSEQ multiplex PCR, and TCRdb holds only the in-frame ones, with some missing. The table lists some 200,000 clones, roughly 93% of them singletons. Sequencing was performed on blood. All receptors come from a young man in good health. The CDR3 runs from the conserved cysteine through the conserved F or W. D genes are given only for firm matches. The size entry is marked missing in some rows and otherwise reads once, few, many or a size class.

J gene: TRBJ1-2
CDR3 length: 13
clone size: .
V gene: TRBV27
D gene: .
CDR3 protein: CASSLQGLNGYTF
CDR3 DNA: TGTGCCAGCAGTTTACAGGGACTCAATGGCTACACCTTC

J gene: TRBJ2-5
CDR3 length: 15
clone size: .
V gene: TRBV25-1
D gene: .
CDR3 protein: CASSVSEGRRETQYF
CDR3 DNA: TGTGCCAGCAGTGTAAGCGAGGGTAGGCGAGAGACCCAGTACTTC

J gene: TRBJ1-1
CDR3 length: 15
clone size: .
V gene: TRBV7-2
D gene: .
CDR3 protein: CASSLQFGAVTEAFF
CDR3 DNA: TGTGCCAGCAGCCTCCAGTTCGGGGCAGTCACTGAAGCTTTCTTT

J gene: TRBJ2-2
CDR3 length: 15
clone size: .
V gene: TRBV6-2/TRBV6-3
D gene: .
CDR3 protein: CASSYSPGARGELFF
CDR3 DNA: TGTGCCAGCAGTTACTCACCGGGGGCTAGGGGGGAGCTGTTTTTT

J gene: TRBJ2-5
CDR3 length: 14
clone size: .
V gene: TRBV5-1
D gene: .
CDR3 protein: CASSLGPMQETQYF
CDR3 DNA: TGCGCCAGCAGCTTGGGCCCAATGCAAGAGACCCAGTACTTC

J gene: TRBJ2-7
CDR3 length: 14
clone size: .
V gene: TRBV5-6
D gene: .
CDR3 protein: CASSLTRQTYEQYF
CDR3 DNA: TGTGCCAGCAGCTTGACCCGGCAGACCTACGAGCAGTACTTC

J gene: TRBJ1-5
CDR3 length: 16
clone size: .
V gene: TRBV30
D gene: .
CDR3 protein: CAWRGRKEGLGKAQHF
CDR3 DNA: TGTGCCTGGAGAGGGAGGAAAGAGGGTCTGGGGAAAGCCCAGCATTTT

J gene: TRBJ2-7
CDR3 length: 13
clone size: .
V gene: TRBV10-3
D gene: .
CDR3 protein: CAISETGMYEQYF
CDR3 DNA: TGTGCCATCAGTGAAACAGGGATGTACGAGCAGTACTTC

J gene: TRBJ2-6
CDR3 length: 14
clone size: .
V gene: TRBV19
D gene: TRBD1
CDR3 protein: CASKDRAGANVLTF
CDR3 DNA: TGTGCCAGTAAGGACAGGGCCGGGGCCAACGTCCTGACTTTC

J gene: TRBJ2-1
CDR3 length: 15
clone size: .
V gene: TRBV10-3
D gene: TRBD2
CDR3 protein: CAISESGGGMDEQFF
CDR3 DNA: TGTGCCATCAGTGAGTCTGGCGGGGGGATGGATGAGCAGTTCTTC

J gene: TRBJ2-1
CDR3 length: 15
clone size: .
V gene: TRBV10-2
D gene: TRBD2
CDR3 protein: CASSGSGVVDNEQFF
CDR3 DNA: TGCGCCAGCAGTGGGAGCGGGGTTGTGGACAATGAGCAGTTCTTC

J gene: TRBJ1-2
CDR3 length: 13
clone size: .
V gene: TRBV5-1
D gene: .
CDR3 protein: CASSSGEAYGYTF
CDR3 DNA: TGCGCCAGCAGCTCCGGGGAGGCCTATGGCTACACCTTC

J gene: TRBJ1-3
CDR3 length: 15
clone size: .
V gene: TRBV5-1
D gene: .
CDR3 protein: CASSSDSSSGNTIYF
CDR3 DNA: TGCGCCAGCAGCTCGGACAGTAGCTCTGGAAACACCATATATTTT

J gene: TRBJ2-1
CDR3 length: 16
clone size: .
V gene: TRBV7-2
D gene: .
CDR3 protein: CASSLYGGPSYNEQFF
CDR3 DNA: TGTGCCAGCAGCTTATATGGGGGGCCTTCCTACAATGAGCAGTTCTTC

J gene: TRBJ2-1
CDR3 length: 17
clone size: few
V gene: TRBV10-3
D gene: TRBD2
CDR3 protein: CAISELPGLAGNDEQFF
CDR3 DNA: TGTGCCATCAGTGAGTTACCGGGACTAGCGGGGAATGATGAGCAGTTCTTC

J gene: TRBJ2-1
CDR3 length: 11
clone size: .
V gene: TRBV10-3
D gene: .
CDR3 protein: CAIGGGNEQFF
CDR3 DNA: TGTGCCATCGGTGGAGGGAATGAGCAGTTCTTC

J gene: TRBJ1-6
CDR3 length: 14
clone size: .
V gene: TRBV9
D gene: .
CDR3 protein: CASSVDFGNSPLHF
CDR3 DNA: TGTGCCAGCAGCGTAGATTTTGGTAATTCACCCCTCCACTTT

J gene: TRBJ1-6
CDR3 length: 14
clone size: .
V gene: TRBV6-5
D gene: TRBD1
CDR3 protein: CASSRGTGSSPLHF
CDR3 DNA: TGTGCCAGCAGCCGCGGGACAGGGTCTTCACCCCTCCACTTT

J gene: TRBJ1-4
CDR3 length: 14
clone size: .
V gene: TRBV30
D gene: .
CDR3 protein: CAWSFGASNEKLFF
CDR3 DNA: TGTGCCTGGAGTTTTGGGGCTTCTAATGAAAAACTGTTTTTT

J gene: TRBJ2-7
CDR3 length: 13
clone size: .
V gene: TRBV3-1/TRBV3-2
D gene: .
CDR3 protein: CASSHVFPYEQYF
CDR3 DNA: TGTGCCAGCAGCCATGTGTTCCCCTACGAGCAGTACTTC

J gene: TRBJ1-1
CDR3 length: 16
clone size: .
V gene: TRBV19
D gene: TRBD1
CDR3 protein: CASSRGTAALNTEAFF
CDR3 DNA: TGTGCCAGTAGTAGGGGGACAGCGGCGCTGAACACTGAAGCTTTCTTT

J gene: TRBJ2-7
CDR3 length: 13
clone size: .
V gene: TRBV2
D gene: .
CDR3 protein: CASNGRIGHEQYF
CDR3 DNA: TGTGCCAGCAATGGGCGCATCGGCCACGAGCAGTACTTC

J gene: TRBJ1-6
CDR3 length: 15
clone size: once
V gene: TRBV6-5
D gene: TRBD1
CDR3 protein: CASRVTGGKNSPLHF
CDR3 DNA: TGTGCCAGCAGAGTGACAGGGGGCAAGAATTCACCCCTCCACTTT

J gene: TRBJ2-1
CDR3 length: 15
clone size: .
V gene: TRBV6-4
D gene: .
CDR3 protein: CASSDRPGTYNEQFF
CDR3 DNA: TGTGCCAGCAGTGACCGGCCAGGGACATACAATGAGCAGTTCTTC

J gene: TRBJ1-2
CDR3 length: 14
clone size: .
V gene: TRBV6-1
D gene: .
CDR3 protein: CASSESVIGYGYTF
CDR3 DNA: TGTGCCAGCAGTGAATCGGTGATCGGCTATGGCTACACCTTC

J gene: TRBJ2-1
CDR3 length: 15
clone size: .
V gene: TRBV7-6
D gene: .
CDR3 protein: CASSSSRGGGHEQFF
CDR3 DNA: TGTGCCAGCAGCTCGTCCCGGGGAGGGGGCCATGAGCAGTTCTTC

J gene: TRBJ2-2
CDR3 length: 19
clone size: .
V gene: TRBV2
D gene: .
CDR3 protein: CASSERGPRQGANTGELFF
CDR3 DNA: TGTGCCAGCAGTGAACGAGGTCCCCGCCAAGGGGCGAACACCGGGGAGCTGTTTTTT

J gene: TRBJ2-1
CDR3 length: 13
clone size: .
V gene: TRBV6-1
D gene: .
CDR3 protein: CASSELGYPLQFF
CDR3 DNA: TGTGCCAGCAGTGAACTGGGCTACCCCTTGCAGTTCTTC

J gene: TRBJ1-2
CDR3 length: 14
clone size: .
V gene: TRBV5-1
D gene: TRBD1
CDR3 protein: CASSLRTGGGGYTF
CDR3 DNA: TGCGCCAGCAGCTTAAGGACAGGGGGCGGCGGCTACACCTTC

J gene: TRBJ2-5
CDR3 length: 15
clone size: .
V gene: TRBV5-1
D gene: .
CDR3 protein: CASSLAVRGGETQYF
CDR3 DNA: TGCGCCAGCAGCTTGGCGGTCAGGGGGGGAGAGACCCAGTACTTC

J gene: TRBJ2-7
CDR3 length: 12
clone size: .
V gene: TRBV10-3
D gene: TRBD1
CDR3 protein: CAISRTGAEQYF
CDR3 DNA: TGTGCCATCAGTAGGACAGGGGCCGAGCAGTACTTC

J gene: TRBJ2-1
CDR3 length: 14
clone size: .
V gene: TRBV2
D gene: TRBD1
CDR3 protein: CASLGDRVGNEQFF
CDR3 DNA: TGTGCCAGCCTAGGGGACAGGGTAGGCAATGAGCAGTTCTTC

J gene: TRBJ2-7
CDR3 length: 14
clone size: .
V gene: TRBV7-2
D gene: TRBD1
CDR3 protein: CASSLSGQGYEQYF
CDR3 DNA: TGTGCCAGCAGCTTATCGGGACAGGGATACGAGCAGTACTTC

J gene: TRBJ2-5
CDR3 length: 13
clone size: .
V gene: TRBV5-1
D gene: .
CDR3 protein: CASSSTGSETQYF
CDR3 DNA: TGCGCCAGCAGCTCCACAGGGTCGGAGACCCAGTACTTC

J gene: TRBJ2-6
CDR3 length: 17
clone size: .
V gene: TRBV3-1/TRBV3-2
D gene: .
CDR3 protein: CASSQEKGAGGANVLTF
CDR3 DNA: TGTGCCAGCAGCCAAGAAAAGGGGGCGGGGGGGGCCAACGTCCTGACTTTC

J gene: TRBJ1-6
CDR3 length: 14
clone size: .
V gene: TRBV28
D gene: .
CDR3 protein: CASSSPGDNSPLHF
CDR3 DNA: TGTGCCAGCAGTTCCCCAGGGGATAATTCACCCCTCCACTTT

J gene: TRBJ2-7
CDR3 length: 15
clone size: few
V gene: TRBV19
D gene: .
CDR3 protein: CASSIADTATYEQYF
CDR3 DNA: TGTGCCAGTAGTATTGCGGATACGGCTACCTACGAGCAGTACTTC

J gene: TRBJ1-1
CDR3 length: 15
clone size: once
V gene: TRBV6-9
D gene: TRBD1
CDR3 protein: CASSYAGQGSTEAFF
CDR3 DNA: TGTGCCAGCAGTTATGCGGGACAGGGGAGCACTGAAGCTTTCTTT

J gene: TRBJ2-1
CDR3 length: 17
clone size: .
V gene: TRBV24-1
D gene: TRBD1
CDR3 protein: CATSDGARDRVNNEQFF
CDR3 DNA: TGTGCCACCAGTGATGGGGCCCGGGACAGGGTAAACAATGAGCAGTTCTTC

J gene: TRBJ1-2
CDR3 length: 12
clone size: .
V gene: TRBV2
D gene: .
CDR3 protein: CASDLNGYGYTF
CDR3 DNA: TGTGCCAGCGATTTAAATGGTTATGGCTACACCTTC

J gene: TRBJ2-1
CDR3 length: 15
clone size: .
V gene: TRBV7-9
D gene: .
CDR3 protein: CASSLLLGLIGEQFF
CDR3 DNA: TGTGCCAGCAGCTTGTTACTGGGCCTAATCGGGGAGCAGTTCTTC

J gene: TRBJ2-3
CDR3 length: 12
clone size: .
V gene: TRBV7-2
D gene: TRBD1
CDR3 protein: CASSFGQGRQYF
CDR3 DNA: TGTGCCAGCAGCTTCGGACAGGGTAGGCAGTATTTT

J gene: TRBJ1-1
CDR3 length: 13
clone size: .
V gene: TRBV7-8
D gene: .
CDR3 protein: CASSLIENTEAFF
CDR3 DNA: TGTGCCAGCAGCTTAATCGAAAACACTGAAGCTTTCTTT

J gene: TRBJ2-6
CDR3 length: 16
clone size: .
V gene: TRBV9
D gene: .
CDR3 protein: CASSGGLLSGANVLTF
CDR3 DNA: TGTGCCAGCAGCGGGGGCCTACTCTCTGGGGCCAACGTCCTGACTTTC

J gene: TRBJ2-1
CDR3 length: 15
clone size: .
V gene: TRBV13
D gene: .
CDR3 protein: CASSLGRGAYNEQFF
CDR3 DNA: TGTGCCAGCAGCTTAGGCCGGGGGGCATACAATGAGCAGTTCTTC